Listed below are T cell receptor beta chains from one sample, sequenced in a study of T cell responses to AZD1222 COVID-19 vaccine. The method was immunoSEQ multiplex PCR; TCRdb's version includes in-frame clones alone and lacks a portion of them. This table holds 150,000 to 250,000 clones, 91% found once. Specimen: peripheral blood, collected 28 days after the second AZD1222 dose. The receptors stem from an adult who received the AZD1222 COVID-19 vaccine. CDR3s include the opening cysteine and the closing phenylalanine or tryptophan. The D gene is left open where the match is weak. Only some rows state a clone size, as once, few, many or a class for expanded clones.

v_gene	d_gene	j_gene	abundance	CDR3aa	CDR3nt
TRBV2	-	TRBJ1-6	-	CASSPPRGYNSPLHF	TGTGCCAGCAGTCCTCCCAGAGGCTATAATTCACCCCTCCACTTT
TRBV5-6	TRBD1	TRBJ1-6	-	CASSWEGARSPLHF	TGTGCCAGCAGCTGGGAGGGGGCTAGGTCACCCCTCCACTTT
TRBV5-4	TRBD2	TRBJ2-1	-	CASSSYRGGLSYNEQFF	TGTGCCAGCAGCTCCTACCGGGGGGGTCTGTCCTACAATGAGCAGTTCTTC
TRBV24-1	TRBD1	TRBJ1-4	-	CATSDSGRGQGPSRGKLFF	TGTGCCACCAGTGATTCGGGGCGGGGACAGGGCCCCTCGAGAGGAAAACTGTTTTTT
TRBV12-3/TRBV12-4	-	TRBJ1-1	many	CASSLGGGTEAFF	TGTGCCAGCAGTTTAGGCGGGGGGACTGAAGCTTTCTTT
TRBV9	-	TRBJ1-6	-	CASSGKIHSPLHF	TGTGCCAGCAGCGGAAAAATCCATTCACCCCTCCACTTT
TRBV5-5	-	TRBJ1-1	-	CASSLPGPEAFF	TGTGCCAGCAGCTTGCCGGGGCCTGAAGCTTTCTTT
TRBV5-4	-	TRBJ2-5	few	CASSPWGAGRQETQYF	TGTGCCAGCAGCCCCTGGGGGGCGGGAAGGCAAGAGACCCAGTACTTC
TRBV5-1	TRBD2	TRBJ2-7	-	CASSLLTSGMTYEQYF	TGCGCCAGCAGCTTGCTGACTAGCGGGATGACCTACGAGCAGTACTTC
TRBV6-5	TRBD1	TRBJ2-7	-	CASSLGQGKQYF	TGTGCCAGCAGTCTAGGACAGGGTAAGCAGTACTTC
TRBV4-1	-	TRBJ1-4	-	CASSTYATNEKLFF	TGCGCCAGCAGTACATATGCAACTAATGAAAAACTGTTTTTT
TRBV11-3	-	TRBJ2-7	-	CASSPRDGLYEQYF	TGTGCCAGCAGCCCCCGGGACGGCCTCTACGAGCAGTACTTC
TRBV4-3	-	TRBJ2-1	-	CASSQDPPFSSYNEQFF	TGCGCCAGCAGCCAAGACCCCCCTTTCAGCTCCTACAATGAGCAGTTCTTC
TRBV7-6	-	TRBJ2-7	-	CASSPTYTVAAGSYEQYF	TGTGCCAGCAGCCCCACGTACACCGTGGCAGCGGGCTCCTACGAGCAGTACTTC
TRBV6-1	-	TRBJ2-7	-	CASSERWEYF	TGTGCCAGCAGTGAGCGCTGGGAGTACTTC
TRBV28	-	TRBJ1-1	-	CASFLGGASDTEAFF	TGTGCCAGCTTTTTGGGGGGCGCTTCGGACACTGAAGCTTTCTTT
TRBV6-5	TRBD2	TRBJ2-1	-	CASSYPPTSGRGQQFF	TGTGCCAGCAGTTACCCCCCGACTAGCGGGAGGGGACAACAGTTCTTC
TRBV28	-	TRBJ1-6	once	CASSLSRFNSPLHF	TGTGCCAGCAGTTTGTCGCGCTTTAATTCACCCCTCCACTTT
TRBV9	-	TRBJ2-5	once	CASSVGVQLQETQYF	TGTGCCAGCAGCGTAGGGGTACAGCTTCAAGAGACCCAGTACTTC
TRBV3-1/TRBV3-2	-	TRBJ2-2	-	CASSQVRGTRDPGELFF	TGTGCCAGCAGCCAAGTCAGGGGAACTCGGGACCCCGGGGAGCTGTTTTTT
TRBV10-3	TRBD1	TRBJ2-1	-	CAIVPATGGNEQFF	TGTGCCATCGTCCCGGCGACAGGGGGCAATGAGCAGTTCTTC
TRBV28	-	TRBJ1-5	-	CASSFDRWGYSNQPQHF	TGTGCCAGCAGTTTCGACAGGTGGGGTTATAGCAATCAGCCCCAGCATTTT
TRBV25-1	TRBD1	TRBJ2-7	-	CASSASGTGPQSGEQYF	TGTGCCAGCAGTGCCAGTGGGACAGGGCCCCAGAGCGGCGAGCAGTACTTC
TRBV5-1	-	TRBJ1-1	-	CASSLNRNTEAFF	TGCGCCAGCAGCTTGAACAGGAACACTGAAGCTTTCTTT
TRBV24-1	TRBD2	TRBJ2-7	-	CATSDPTREGEKEIFNEQYF	TGTGCCACCAGTGATCCAACCCGGGAGGGAGAGAAGGAAATCTTCAACGAGCAGTACTTC
TRBV18	TRBD1	TRBJ2-3	-	CASSPGTEDTQYF	TGTGCCAGCTCACCGGGGACAGAAGATACGCAGTATTTT
TRBV7-4	TRBD1	TRBJ1-3	-	CASRLTRDRGGNTIYF	TGTGCCAGCAGATTGACCCGGGACAGGGGAGGAAACACCATATATTTT
TRBV6-5	TRBD1	TRBJ1-5	-	CASSRGQGVNQPQHF	TGTGCCAGCAGTCGAGGACAGGGGGTCAATCAGCCCCAGCATTTT
TRBV6-5	-	TRBJ2-7	once	CASSYLYEQYF	TGTGCCAGCAGTTACCTTTACGAGCAGTACTTC
TRBV5-1	-	TRBJ2-5	-	CASSFSTLRLGLIGGQETQYF	TGCGCCAGCAGCTTCTCAACCCTCCGACTTGGTTTGATTGGGGGCCAAGAGACCCAGTACTTC
TRBV4-3	-	TRBJ2-7	once	CASSEGHSYEQYF	TGCGCCAGCAGCGAAGGACACTCCTACGAGCAGTACTTC
TRBV29-1	TRBD2	TRBJ2-2	-	CSVVPAGATGELFF	TGCAGCGTTGTTCCAGCGGGAGCCACCGGGGAGCTGTTTTTT
TRBV14	TRBD2	TRBJ2-7	once	CASSASGGTYEQYF	TGTGCCAGCAGTGCTAGCGGGGGGACCTACGAGCAGTACTTC
TRBV28	TRBD1	TRBJ1-1	-	CASSAPGGTANTEAFF	TGTGCCAGCAGTGCCCCTGGCGGGACAGCTAACACTGAAGCTTTCTTT
TRBV30	TRBD2	TRBJ2-3	-	CAWSVAGRTQYF	TGTGCCTGGAGTGTAGCGGGACGTACGCAGTATTTT
TRBV3-1/TRBV3-2	-	TRBJ2-7	-	CASSQGQTYEQYF	TGTGCCAGCAGCCAAGGCCAGACCTACGAGCAGTACTTC
TRBV2	TRBD2	TRBJ2-7	-	CASCATSGSYEQYF	TGTGCCAGCTGCGCGACTAGCGGTTCCTACGAGCAGTACTTC
TRBV11-2	TRBD2	TRBJ2-1	once	CASSLGFPRESQFF	TGTGCCAGCAGCTTAGGGTTCCCGCGGGAGTCGCAGTTCTTC
TRBV9	-	TRBJ2-7	-	CASSVGRGGEQYF	TGTGCCAGCAGCGTAGGTCGCGGAGGCGAGCAGTACTTC
TRBV5-1	-	TRBJ1-1	-	CASSGQGNTEAFF	TGCGCCAGCAGCGGGCAGGGGAACACTGAAGCTTTCTTT
TRBV14	-	TRBJ1-6	-	CASSQEVQRTIRVWGSPLHF	TGTGCCAGCAGCCAAGAGGTGCAGCGGACGATCAGGGTGTGGGGTTCACCCCTCCACTTT
TRBV29-1	TRBD1	TRBJ1-1	once	CSVAQGADTEAFF	TGCAGCGTTGCTCAGGGGGCAGACACTGAAGCTTTCTTT
TRBV7-3	TRBD1	TRBJ2-7	once	CASSSQGALEQYF	TGTGCCAGCAGCTCCCAGGGGGCTCTTGAGCAGTACTTC
TRBV7-3	-	TRBJ2-2	-	CASSLTAGAPNTGELFF	TGTGCCAGCAGCTTAACGGCAGGGGCCCCGAACACCGGGGAGCTGTTTTTT
TRBV11-2	TRBD1	TRBJ1-1	-	CAGGEQGTTEAFF	TGTGCCGGGGGGGAACAGGGGACCACTGAAGCTTTCTTT
TRBV30	TRBD1	TRBJ1-4	-	CAWSPTGTGNEKLFF	TGTGCCTGGAGCCCTACCGGGACAGGGAATGAAAAACTGTTTTTT